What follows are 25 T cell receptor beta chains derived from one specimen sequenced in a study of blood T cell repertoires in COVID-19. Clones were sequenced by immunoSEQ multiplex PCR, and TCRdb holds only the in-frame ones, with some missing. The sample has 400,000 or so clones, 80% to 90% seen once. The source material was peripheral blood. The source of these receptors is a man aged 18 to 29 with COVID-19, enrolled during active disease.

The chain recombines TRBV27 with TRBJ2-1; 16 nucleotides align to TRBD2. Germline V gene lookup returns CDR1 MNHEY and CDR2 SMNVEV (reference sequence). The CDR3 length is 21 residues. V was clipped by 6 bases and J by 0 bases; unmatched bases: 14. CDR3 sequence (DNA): TGTGCCAGCAGCCCCTTTCCCGGGACTAGCGGGAGGGCCCACTCCTACAATGAGCAGTTCTTC. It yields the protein CASSPFPGTSGRAHSYNEQFF.

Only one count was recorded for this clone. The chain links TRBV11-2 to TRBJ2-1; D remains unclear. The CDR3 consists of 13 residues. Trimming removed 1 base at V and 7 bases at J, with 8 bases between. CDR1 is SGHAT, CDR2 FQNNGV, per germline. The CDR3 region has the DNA TGTGCCAGCAGCTTAGCGGTAGAGAATGAGCAGTTCTTC. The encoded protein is CASSLAVENEQFF.

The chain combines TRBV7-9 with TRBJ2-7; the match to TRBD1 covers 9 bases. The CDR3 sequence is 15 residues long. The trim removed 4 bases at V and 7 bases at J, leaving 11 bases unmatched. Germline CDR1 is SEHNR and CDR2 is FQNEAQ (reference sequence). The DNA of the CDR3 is TGTGCCAGCAGCTCTGAATCGGGACAGGGTGTGGAGCAGTACTTC. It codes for CASSSESGQGVEQYF.

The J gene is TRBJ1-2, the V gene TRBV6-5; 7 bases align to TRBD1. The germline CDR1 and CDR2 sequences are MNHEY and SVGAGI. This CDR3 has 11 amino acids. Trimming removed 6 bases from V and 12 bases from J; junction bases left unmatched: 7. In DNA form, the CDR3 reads TGTGCCAGCAGGAACGCCAGGGGGGACACCTTC. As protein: CASRNARGDTF.

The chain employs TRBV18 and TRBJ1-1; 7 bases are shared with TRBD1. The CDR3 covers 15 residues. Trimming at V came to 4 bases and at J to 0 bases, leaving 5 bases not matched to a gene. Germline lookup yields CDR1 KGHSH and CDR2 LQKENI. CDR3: CASSQETGLNTEAFF. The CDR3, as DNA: TGTGCCAGCTCACAAGAGACAGGGTTGAACACTGAAGCTTTCTTT.

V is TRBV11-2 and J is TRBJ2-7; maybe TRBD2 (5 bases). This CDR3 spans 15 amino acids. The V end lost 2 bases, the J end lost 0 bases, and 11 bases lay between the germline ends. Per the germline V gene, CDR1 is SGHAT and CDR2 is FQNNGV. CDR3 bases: TGTGCCAGCAGCTTAACGGAGGCGGGCTCCTACGAGCAGTACTTC. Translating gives CASSLTEAGSYEQYF.

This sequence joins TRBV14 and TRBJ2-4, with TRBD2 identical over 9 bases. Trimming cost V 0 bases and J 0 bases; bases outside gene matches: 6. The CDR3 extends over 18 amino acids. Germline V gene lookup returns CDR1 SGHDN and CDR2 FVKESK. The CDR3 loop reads CASSQDARGRAAKNIQYF. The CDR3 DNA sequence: TGTGCCAGCAGCCAAGACGCCCGCGGGAGGGCAGCCAAAAACATTCAGTACTTC.

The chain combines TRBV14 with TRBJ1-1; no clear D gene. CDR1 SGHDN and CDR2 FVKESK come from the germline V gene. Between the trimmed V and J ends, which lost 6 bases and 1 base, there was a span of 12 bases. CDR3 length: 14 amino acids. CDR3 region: CASRGGRTNTEAFF. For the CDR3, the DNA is TGTGCCAGCAGGGGCGGGCGGACGAACACTGAAGCTTTCTTT.

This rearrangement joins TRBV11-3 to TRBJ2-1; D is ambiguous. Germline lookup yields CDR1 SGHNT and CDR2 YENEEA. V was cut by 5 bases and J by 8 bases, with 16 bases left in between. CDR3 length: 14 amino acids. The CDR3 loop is CASSPIWVADEQFF. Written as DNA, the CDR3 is TGTGCCAGCAGCCCTATCTGGGTAGCCGATGAGCAGTTCTTC.

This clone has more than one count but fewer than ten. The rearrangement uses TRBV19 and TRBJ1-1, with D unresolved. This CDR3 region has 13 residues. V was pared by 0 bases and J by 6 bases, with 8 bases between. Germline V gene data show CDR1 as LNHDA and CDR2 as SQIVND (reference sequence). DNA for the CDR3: TGTGCCAGTAGTATAGAAGCCGGGGCTGAAGCTTTCTTT. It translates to CASSIEAGAEAFF. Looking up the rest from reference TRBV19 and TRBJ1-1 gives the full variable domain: DGGITQSPKYLFRKEGQNVTLSCEQNLNHDAMYWYRQDPGQGLRLIYYSQIVNDFQKGDIAEGYSVSREKKESFPLTVTSAQKNPTAFYLCASSIEAGAEAFFGQGTRLTVV.

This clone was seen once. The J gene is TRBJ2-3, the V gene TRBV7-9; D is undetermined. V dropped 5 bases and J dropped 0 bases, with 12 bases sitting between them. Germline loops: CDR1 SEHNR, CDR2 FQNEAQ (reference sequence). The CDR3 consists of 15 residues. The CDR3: CASSPRETSTDTQYF. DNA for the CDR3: TGTGCCAGCAGCCCCCGTGAGACTAGCACAGATACGCAGTATTTT. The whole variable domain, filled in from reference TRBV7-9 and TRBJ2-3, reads DTGVSQNPRHKITKRGQNVTFRCDPISEHNRLYWYRQTLGQGPEFLTYFQNEAQLEKSRLLSDRFSAERPKGSFSTLEIQRTEQGDSAMYLCASSPRETSTDTQYFGPGTRLTVL.

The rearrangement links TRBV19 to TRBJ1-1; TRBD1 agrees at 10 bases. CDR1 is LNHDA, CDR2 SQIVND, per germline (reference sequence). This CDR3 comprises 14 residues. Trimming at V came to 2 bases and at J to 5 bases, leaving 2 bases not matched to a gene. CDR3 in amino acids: CASSISGQGTEAFF. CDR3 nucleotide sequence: TGTGCCAGTAGTATATCGGGACAGGGGACTGAAGCTTTCTTT.

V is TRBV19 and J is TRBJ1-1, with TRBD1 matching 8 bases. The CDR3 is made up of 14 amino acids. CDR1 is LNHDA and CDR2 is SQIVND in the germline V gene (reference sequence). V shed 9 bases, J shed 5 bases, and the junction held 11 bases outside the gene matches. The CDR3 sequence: CASIRTGLRTEAFF. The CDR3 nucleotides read TGTGCCAGCATTCGGACAGGGCTGAGAACTGAAGCTTTCTTT.

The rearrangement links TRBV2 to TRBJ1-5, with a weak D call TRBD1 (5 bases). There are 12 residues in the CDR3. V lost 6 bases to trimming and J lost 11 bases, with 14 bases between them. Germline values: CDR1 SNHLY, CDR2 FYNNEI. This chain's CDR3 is CASSREVGSQHF. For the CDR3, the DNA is TGTGCCAGCAGCAGGGAAGTTGGGTCCCAGCATTTT.

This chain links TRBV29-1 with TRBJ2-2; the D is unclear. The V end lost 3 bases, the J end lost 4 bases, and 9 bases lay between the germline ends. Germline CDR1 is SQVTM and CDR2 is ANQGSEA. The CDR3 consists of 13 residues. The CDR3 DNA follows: TGCAGCGTTGACACGGTGTCCACCGGGGAGCTGTTTTTT. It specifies CSVDTVSTGELFF.

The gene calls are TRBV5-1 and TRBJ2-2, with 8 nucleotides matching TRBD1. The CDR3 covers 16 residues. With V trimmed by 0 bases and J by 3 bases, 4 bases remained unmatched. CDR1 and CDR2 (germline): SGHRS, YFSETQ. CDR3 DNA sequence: TGCGCCAGCAGCTTGGGCAGGGGGCCAGACACCGGGGAGCTGTTTTTT. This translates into CASSLGRGPDTGELFF.

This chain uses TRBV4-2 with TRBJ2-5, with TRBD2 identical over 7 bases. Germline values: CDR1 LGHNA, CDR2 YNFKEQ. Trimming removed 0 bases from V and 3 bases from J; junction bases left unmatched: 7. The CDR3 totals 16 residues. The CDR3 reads CASSQDPSGSEETQYF. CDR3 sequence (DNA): TGTGCCAGCAGCCAAGACCCTAGCGGTTCGGAAGAGACCCAGTACTTC.

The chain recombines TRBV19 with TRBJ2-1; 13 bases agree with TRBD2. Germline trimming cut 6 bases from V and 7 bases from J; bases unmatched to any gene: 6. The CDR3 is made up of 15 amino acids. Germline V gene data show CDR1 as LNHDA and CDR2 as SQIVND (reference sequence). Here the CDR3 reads CASRWTSGSGNEQFF. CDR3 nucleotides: TGTGCCAGTAGATGGACTAGCGGGAGCGGAAATGAGCAGTTCTTC.

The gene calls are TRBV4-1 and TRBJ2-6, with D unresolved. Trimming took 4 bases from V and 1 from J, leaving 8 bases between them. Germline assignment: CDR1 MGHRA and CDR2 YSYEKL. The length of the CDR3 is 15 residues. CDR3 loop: CASSLSNSGANVLTF. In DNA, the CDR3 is TGCGCCAGCAGCCTTAGTAATTCTGGGGCCAACGTCCTGACTTTC.

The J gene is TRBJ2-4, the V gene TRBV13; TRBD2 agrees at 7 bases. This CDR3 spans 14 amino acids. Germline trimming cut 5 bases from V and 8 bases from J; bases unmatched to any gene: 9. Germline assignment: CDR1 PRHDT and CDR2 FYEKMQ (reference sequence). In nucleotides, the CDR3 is TGTGCCAGCAGCGGACCGGGGAGGGGAGACATTCAGTACTTC. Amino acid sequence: CASSGPGRGDIQYF.

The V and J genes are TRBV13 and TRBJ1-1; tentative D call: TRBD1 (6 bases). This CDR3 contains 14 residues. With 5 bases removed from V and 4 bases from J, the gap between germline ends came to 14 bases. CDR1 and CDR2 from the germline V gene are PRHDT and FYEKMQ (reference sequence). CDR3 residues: CASSKQGLGTEAFF. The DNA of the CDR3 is TGTGCCAGCAGCAAACAGGGCTTGGGCACTGAAGCTTTCTTT.

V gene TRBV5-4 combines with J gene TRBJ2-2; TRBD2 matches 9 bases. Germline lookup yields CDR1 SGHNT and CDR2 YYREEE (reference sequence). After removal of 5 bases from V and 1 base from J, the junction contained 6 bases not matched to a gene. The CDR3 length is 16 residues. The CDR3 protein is CASSSGGRLNTGELFF. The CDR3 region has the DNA TGTGCCAGCAGTAGCGGGGGAAGATTGAACACCGGGGAGCTGTTTTTT.

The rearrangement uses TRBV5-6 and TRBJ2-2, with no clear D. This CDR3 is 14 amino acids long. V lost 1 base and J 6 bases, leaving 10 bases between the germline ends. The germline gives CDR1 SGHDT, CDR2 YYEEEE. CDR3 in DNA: TGTGCCAGCAGCTTGAGAGGATCCCCCGGGGAGCTGTTTTTT. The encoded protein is CASSLRGSPGELFF.

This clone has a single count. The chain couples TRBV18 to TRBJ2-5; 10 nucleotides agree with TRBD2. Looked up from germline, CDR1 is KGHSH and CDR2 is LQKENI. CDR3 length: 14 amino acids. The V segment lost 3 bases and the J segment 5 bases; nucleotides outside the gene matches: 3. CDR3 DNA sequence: TGTGCCAGCTCACCCGGGACTAGCGTTGAGACCCAGTACTTC. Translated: CASSPGTSVETQYF.

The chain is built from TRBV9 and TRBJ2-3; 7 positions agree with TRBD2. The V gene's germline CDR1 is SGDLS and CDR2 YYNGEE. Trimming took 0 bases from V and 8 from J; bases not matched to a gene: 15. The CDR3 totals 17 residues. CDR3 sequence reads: CASSVAGASSGASTQYF. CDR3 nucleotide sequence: TGTGCCAGCAGCGTAGCCGGTGCATCTAGCGGAGCTAGTACGCAGTATTTT.